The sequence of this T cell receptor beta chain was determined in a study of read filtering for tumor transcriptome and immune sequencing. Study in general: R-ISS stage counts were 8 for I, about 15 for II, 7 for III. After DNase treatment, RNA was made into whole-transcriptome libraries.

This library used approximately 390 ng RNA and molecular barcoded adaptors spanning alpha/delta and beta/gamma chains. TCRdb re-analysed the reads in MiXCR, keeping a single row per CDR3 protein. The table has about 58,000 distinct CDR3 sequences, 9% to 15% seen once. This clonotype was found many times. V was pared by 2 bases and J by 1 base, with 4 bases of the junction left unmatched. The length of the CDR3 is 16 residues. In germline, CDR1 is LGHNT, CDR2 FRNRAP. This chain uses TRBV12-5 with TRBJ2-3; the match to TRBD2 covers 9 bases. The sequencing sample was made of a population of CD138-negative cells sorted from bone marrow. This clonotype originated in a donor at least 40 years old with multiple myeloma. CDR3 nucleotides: TGTGCTAGTGGTTTGAGTAGCGGGGGCGGCACAGATACGCAGTATTTT. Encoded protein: CASGLSSGGGTDTQYF.